The 30 T cell receptor beta chains reported below all come from one sample, sequenced in a study of blood T cell repertoires in COVID-19. Clones were read by immunoSEQ multiplex PCR, and TCRdb kept only the in-frame ones, dropping some. The table records fewer than 600,000 clones, 70% to 90% of them present only once. Sequencing was done on a sample of PBMCs or T cells enriched from blood (not recorded which). These receptors were obtained from a middle-aged woman who had recovered from COVID-19.

The chain combines TRBV12-3 or TRBV12-4 with TRBJ1-2; D call uncertain. The CDR3 sequence is 11 residues long. With 5 bases removed from V and 4 bases from J, the gap between germline ends came to 5 bases. DNA of the CDR3: TGTGCCAGCAGTCCCCTCTATGGCTACACCTTC. Protein sequence: CASSPLYGYTF.

V and J are TRBV11-2 and TRBJ2-1; TRBD2 might be the D (5 bases). Trimming removed 5 bases from V and 3 bases from J, with 8 bases in between. Germline values: CDR1 SGHAT, CDR2 FQNNGV. The CDR3 runs to 13 residues. The CDR3 loop reads CASSLTNYNEQFF. CDR3 coding DNA: TGTGCCAGCAGCCTGACTAACTACAATGAGCAGTTCTTC.

In its sample, this clone was seen once. The V gene is TRBV6-5, the J gene TRBJ1-2, with 9 bases fitting TRBD1. Germline assignment: CDR1 MNHEY and CDR2 SVGAGI. CDR3 length: 14 residues. V dropped 8 bases and J dropped 7; count of bases not matched to a gene: 11. CDR3: CASGQGPQVGGYTF. Here the CDR3 DNA reads TGTGCCAGCGGACAGGGGCCCCAGGTTGGTGGCTACACCTTC.

The chain uses TRBV7-6 and TRBJ2-2; unclear D gene. CDR3 length: 12 residues. Germline V gene sequence: CDR1 SGHVS, CDR2 FNYEAQ. V was clipped by 6 bases and J by 6 bases, with 8 bases between them. The CDR3 here is CASSTRAGELFF. DNA of the CDR3: TGTGCCAGCAGTACTCGGGCCGGGGAGCTGTTTTTT.

The V and J genes are TRBV6-5 and TRBJ1-1; D might be TRBD1 (6 bases). Trimming shortened V by 5 bases and J by 5 bases, and 18 bases separated the two germline ends. Germline CDR1 MNHEY, CDR2 SVGAGI. The CDR3 is 15 residues long. This CDR3 reads CASSPLAGGSTEAFF. DNA of the CDR3: TGTGCCAGCAGTCCCCTGGCGGGGGGCTCTACTGAAGCTTTCTTT.

The rearrangement joins TRBV18 to TRBJ1-1; 10 bases map to TRBD1. V shed 3 bases, J shed 4 bases, and the junction held 5 bases outside the gene matches. The CDR3 loop spans 15 amino acids. Germline CDR1 reads KGHSH; CDR2 reads LQKENI. The CDR3 region is CASSPTRTGGTEAFF. For the CDR3, the DNA is TGTGCCAGCTCACCGACGAGGACAGGGGGCACTGAAGCTTTCTTT.

Points on this clone: An end of the junction does not agree with germline; a read error may underlie this. The chain couples TRBV3-1 (or the pseudogene TRBV3-2) to TRBJ2-1, with D possibly matching TRBD1 (5 bases). The CDR3 has 14 amino acids. CDR1 and CDR2 (germline): LGHDT, YNNKEL (reference sequence). The CDR3 protein is CASSQTSLRQGYLF. In nucleotides, the CDR3 is TGTGCCAGCAGCCAAACATCCCTTAGGCAGGGTTACCTCTTC.

The CDR3 coding sequence is TGTGCCAGCAGCCCTACGGGGGGAAACACTGAAGCTTTCTTT. Translated: CASSPTGGNTEAFF. The chain couples TRBV7-9 to TRBJ1-1; D is perhaps TRBD1 (5 bases). This CDR3 has 14 residues. Trimming removed 5 bases from V and 2 bases from J, with 12 bases in between. Germline CDR1 and CDR2: SEHNR and FQNEAQ (reference sequence).

V usage is TRBV21-1 and J usage is TRBJ1-4; the D call TRBD1 from the table was never checked on the DNA. TRBV21-1 is a pseudogene locus. The CDR3 has 16 amino acids. CDR3 in amino acids: CASSLGQGASNEKLFF. The CDR3 DNA follows: TGTGCCAGCAGCCTTGGACAGGGGGCTTCAAATGAAAAACTGTTTTTT.

The CDR3 region has the DNA TGTGCCAGTAGTATCGGCGGGGTGGGCGAGCAGTACTTC. Translation: CASSIGGVGEQYF. This chain connects TRBV19 to TRBJ2-7; possibly TRBD2 for D (6 bases). Germline V CDR1 and CDR2: LNHDA, SQIVND (reference sequence). The CDR3 spans 13 residues. V lost 3 bases and J lost 6, with 12 bases in between.

This chain connects TRBV18 to TRBJ2-7, with 9 nucleotides matching TRBD1. CDR1 is KGHSH and CDR2 is LQKENI in the germline V gene. This CDR3 contains 15 residues. Germline trimming cut 3 bases from V and 6 bases from J; bases unmatched to any gene: 9. The CDR3 sequence: CASSPTGTGRSEQYF. The DNA of the CDR3 is TGTGCCAGCTCACCGACCGGGACAGGGAGGAGCGAGCAGTACTTC.

The chain recombines TRBV10-2 with TRBJ1-1, with D unresolved. V lost 1 base to trimming and J lost 2 bases, with 17 bases between them. CDR1 and CDR2 from the germline V gene are WSHSY and SAAADI. CDR3 size: 17 residues. CDR3 residues: CASSELGRHQANTEAFF. Here the CDR3 DNA reads TGCGCCAGCAGTGAGTTAGGGAGACACCAAGCCAACACTGAAGCTTTCTTT.

This chain connects TRBV24-1 to TRBJ2-3, with D perhaps matching TRBD2 (5 bases). This CDR3 has 12 amino acids. Germline V CDR1 and CDR2: KGHDR, SFDVKD. V dropped 9 bases and J dropped 0 bases, with 6 bases sitting between them. The CDR3 reads CATGSSTDTQYF. The DNA of the CDR3 is TGTGCCACCGGGAGTAGCACAGATACGCAGTATTTT.

V and J are TRBV4-3 and TRBJ1-4, with D perhaps matching TRBD1 (5 bases). The ends were cut back, 3 bases at V and 7 bases at J, with 9 bases in the middle. The germline CDR1 and CDR2 sequences are LGHNA and YSLEER. The CDR3 contains 13 residues. CDR3 sequence: CASSHLQGEKLFF. For the CDR3, the DNA is TGCGCCAGCAGCCATCTCCAGGGTGAAAAACTGTTTTTT.

The V call is TRBV3-1 (or the pseudogene TRBV3-2), the J call TRBJ2-7; TRBD1 might be the D (6 bases). This CDR3 has 14 amino acids. Germline values: CDR1 LGHDT, CDR2 YNNKEL (reference sequence). V lost 4 bases and J 2 bases, leaving 12 bases between the germline ends. The CDR3 sequence: CASSLNRVPYEQYF. The CDR3 DNA reads TGTGCCAGCAGCCTAAACAGGGTTCCCTACGAGCAGTACTTC.

The chain couples TRBV7-9 to TRBJ2-5; 9 bases align to TRBD1. The V gene's germline CDR1 is SEHNR and CDR2 FQNEAQ (reference sequence). The CDR3 consists of 17 residues. V lost 11 bases to trimming and J lost 1 base; unmatched junction nucleotides: 17. The CDR3 DNA reads as TGTGCCGCCAGTGGGACAGGGTACAACCCTCTCCAAGAGACCCAGTACTTC. Its translation is CAASGTGYNPLQETQYF. The variable domain in full, completed from reference TRBV7-9 and TRBJ2-5, reads DTGVSQNPRHKITKRGQNVTFRCDPISEHNRLYWYRQTLGQGPEFLTYFQNEAQLEKSRLLSDRFSAERPKGSFSTLEIQRTEQGDSAMYLCAASGTGYNPLQETQYFGPGTRLLVL.

CDR3 bases: TGCGCCAGCAGCTTGGCCACGGCAACTAATGAAAAACTGTTTTTT. It specifies CASSLATATNEKLFF. The chain couples TRBV5-1 to TRBJ1-4; D remains ambiguous. Trimming removed 0 bases at V and 0 bases at J, with 6 bases between. Germline V CDR1 and CDR2: SGHRS, YFSETQ. CDR3 length: 15 residues.

The chain recombines TRBV4-3 with TRBJ2-1, with D uncertain. The V end lost 3 bases, the J end lost 5 bases, and 5 bases lay between the germline ends. This CDR3 is 12 amino acids long. Germline V lookup: CDR1 LGHNA, CDR2 YSLEER. CDR3 nucleotide sequence: TGCGCCAGCAGCCATACAGACAATGAGCAGTTCTTC. Protein product: CASSHTDNEQFF.

This rearrangement joins TRBV19 to TRBJ1-2; D uncertain. Germline V CDR1 and CDR2: LNHDA, SQIVND (reference sequence). This CDR3 has 13 residues. Trimming took 4 bases from V and 0 from J, leaving 6 bases between them. CDR3: CASSSGSNYGYTF. In DNA form, the CDR3 reads TGTGCCAGTAGTAGCGGATCTAACTATGGCTACACCTTC.

V is TRBV6-5 and J is TRBJ2-7, with TRBD1 matching 7 bases. Trimming at V came to 7 bases and at J to 6 bases, leaving 3 bases not matched to a gene. Germline V lookup: CDR1 MNHEY, CDR2 SVGAGI. The CDR3 is made up of 11 amino acids. The CDR3 nucleotides are TGTGCCAGCACCAAGGGGGCCGAGCAGTACTTC. Protein sequence: CASTKGAEQYF.

The gene calls are TRBV6-5 and TRBJ1-1; possibly TRBD1 for D (6 bases). The germline V gene has CDR1 MNHEY and CDR2 SVGAGI. V was clipped by 5 bases and J by 1 base, with 8 bases between them. The CDR3 extends over 13 amino acids. The CDR3 region has the DNA TGTGCCAGCAGTCCACAGGGGAACACTGAAGCTTTCTTT. As protein: CASSPQGNTEAFF.

Notes on this clone: Other DNA sequences within the sample encode an identical CDR3. The chain joins TRBV2 to TRBJ2-7, with no clear D. The CDR3 contains 11 residues. Trimming cost V 5 bases and J 0 bases, with 2 bases left between them. Germline CDR1 is SNHLY and CDR2 is FYNNEI. Here the CDR3 DNA reads TGTGCCAGCAGTCTCTCCTACGAGCAGTACTTC. It encodes CASSLSYEQYF.

J is TRBJ2-1 and V is TRBV5-1; D unclear. There are 12 residues in the CDR3. Germline CDR1 SGHRS, CDR2 YFSETQ. Trimming pared 0 bases from V and 6 bases from J, leaving 4 bases between. CDR3 coding DNA: TGCGCCAGCAGCTTGGTCCGCAATGAGCAGTTCTTC. As protein: CASSLVRNEQFF.

The V call is TRBV5-1, the J call TRBJ1-1; D is undetermined. The germline V gene has CDR1 SGHRS and CDR2 YFSETQ. This CDR3 has 14 amino acids. V was cut by 0 bases and J by 6 bases, with 12 bases left in between. The CDR3 loop is CASSLGAGNAEAFF. The DNA for the CDR3 is TGCGCCAGCAGCTTGGGGGCGGGAAATGCTGAAGCTTTCTTT.

The chain links TRBV5-1 to TRBJ2-1; maybe TRBD1 (5 bases). The length of the CDR3 is 15 residues. The germline V and J ends were trimmed by 5 bases and 4 bases, with 16 bases remaining between them. Looked up from germline, CDR1 is SGHRS and CDR2 is YFSETQ. The CDR3 loop reads CASSGHSAHYNEQFF. CDR3 sequence (DNA): TGCGCCAGCAGTGGACATTCGGCCCATTACAATGAGCAGTTCTTC.

This clone has more than one count but fewer than ten. The V and J genes are TRBV5-1 and TRBJ1-4; 9 positions agree with TRBD1. Germline values: CDR1 SGHRS, CDR2 YFSETQ. V dropped 4 bases and J dropped 7; count of bases not matched to a gene: 8. The CDR3 sequence is 15 residues long. The CDR3 DNA sequence: TGCGCCAGCAGCACGGGACAGGGCTACGGTGAAAAACTGTTTTTT. Its translation is CASSTGQGYGEKLFF.

V and J are TRBV5-4 and TRBJ1-1, with TRBD1 matching over 8 bases. Germline V gene data show CDR1 as SGHNT and CDR2 as YYREEE (reference sequence). The CDR3 runs 18 residues. Trimming removed 1 base from V and 1 base from J; junction bases left unmatched: 12. CDR3 amino acids: CASSLLQGAVNWNTEAFF. The DNA of the CDR3 is TGTGCCAGCAGCTTGCTGCAGGGGGCGGTTAACTGGAACACTGAAGCTTTCTTT.

The chain uses TRBV6-5 and TRBJ1-2, with TRBD1 as a possible D gene (5 bases). This CDR3 has 13 amino acids. Looked up from germline, CDR1 is MNHEY and CDR2 is SVGAGI. V lost 6 bases and J lost 4, with 12 bases in between. CDR3 nucleotide sequence: TGTGCCAGCAGCCAGACAGACCTCTATGGCTACACCTTC. The encoded protein is CASSQTDLYGYTF.

This clone was seen a single time. This CDR3 reads CASSEAGTGGSFRPGELFF. CDR3 nucleotide sequence: TGTGCCAGCAGTGAAGCGGGGACAGGGGGTTCGTTTAGGCCCGGGGAGCTGTTTTTT. The chain is built from TRBV6-1 and TRBJ2-2, with 11 bases fitting TRBD1. Germline V gives CDR1 MNHNS, CDR2 SASEGT. V shed 0 bases, J shed 6 bases, and the junction held 12 bases outside the gene matches. The CDR3 length is 19 residues.

This clone was found once. This sequence joins TRBV5-4 and TRBJ2-3; tentative D call: TRBD2 (5 bases). CDR1 is SGHNT and CDR2 is YYREEE in the germline V gene (reference sequence). V was cut by 1 base and J by 1 base, with 13 bases left in between. This CDR3 is 16 amino acids long. In nucleotides, the CDR3 is TGTGCCAGCAGCTTGTTCCGAGGGAAGGGCACAGATACGCAGTATTTT. It encodes CASSLFRGKGTDTQYF. Filled out from reference TRBV5-4 and TRBJ2-3, the complete variable domain reads ETGVTQSPTHLIKTRGQQVTLRCSSQSGHNTVSWYQQALGQGPQFIFQYYREEENGRGNFPPRFSGLQFPNYSSELNVNALELDDSALYLCASSLFRGKGTDTQYFGPGTRLTVL.